One and the same sample provided the 21 T cell receptor beta chains below, sequenced in a study of siplizumab effects on memory and regulatory T cells. The method was immunoSEQ multiplex PCR; TCRdb's version includes in-frame clones alone and lacks a portion of them. The profile shows over 65,000 clones, roughly 94% of them singletons. What was sequenced was CD8+ T cells sorted from blood. The source is a human donor in good health.

This clone occurred a few times. The rearrangement links TRBV29-1 to TRBJ1-1, with D tentatively TRBD1 (5 bases). The CDR3 consists of 15 residues. Germline V gene data show CDR1 as SQVTM and CDR2 as ANQGSEA. The V end was cut by 2 bases, the J end by 0 bases, with 13 bases between. The chain's CDR3 is CSVESRGHMNTEAFF. The CDR3 DNA reads as TGCAGCGTTGAATCGCGCGGACACATGAACACTGAAGCTTTCTTT.

This rearrangement joins TRBV4-2 to TRBJ1-4, with D possibly being TRBD1 (6 bases). Trimming took 1 base from V and 8 from J, leaving 20 bases between them. From germline, CDR1 is LGHNA and CDR2 YNFKEQ. The CDR3 covers 17 residues. In nucleotides, the CDR3 is TGTGCCAGCAGCCAAGTCGGACCCGGGGGGCTATTGGAAAAACTGTTTTTT. It translates to CASSQVGPGGLLEKLFF.

The rearrangement links TRBV4-1 to TRBJ2-7, with unresolved D. The CDR3 loop spans 14 amino acids. CDR1 is MGHRA and CDR2 is YSYEKL in the germline V gene. The ends were cut back, 1 base at V and 3 bases at J, with 10 bases in the middle. CDR3 residues: CASSQVPIGYEQYF. CDR3 coding DNA: TGCGCCAGCAGCCAAGTACCGATAGGCTACGAGCAGTACTTC.

The chain couples TRBV6-5 to TRBJ2-7; 12 bases match TRBD1. CDR3 size: 15 residues. V lost 1 base to trimming and J lost 5 bases; unmatched junction nucleotides: 3. The germline V gene encodes CDR1 MNHEY and CDR2 SVGAGI. The CDR3: CASSYFGTGGDEQYF. The DNA of the CDR3 is TGTGCCAGCAGTTACTTCGGGACAGGGGGCGACGAGCAGTACTTC.

This chain joins TRBV5-1 and TRBJ2-6; 10 bases are shared with TRBD2. This CDR3 has 18 amino acids. Looked up from germline, CDR1 is SGHRS and CDR2 is YFSETQ. Germline trimming cut 5 bases from V and 5 bases from J; bases unmatched to any gene: 13. Here the CDR3 reads CASRMPLAGPAWANVLTF. The CDR3 DNA sequence: TGCGCCAGCAGAATGCCACTAGCGGGGCCCGCCTGGGCCAACGTCCTGACTTTC.

This rearrangement joins TRBV12-5 to TRBJ2-7; D ambiguous. Germline V gene lookup returns CDR1 LGHNT and CDR2 FRNRAP. Deletions cut 5 bases from V and 0 bases from J, with 11 bases between. The CDR3 runs to 14 residues. The CDR3 DNA sequence: TGTGCTAGTGGTAATAAGGGTTCCTCCTACGAGCAGTACTTC. The encoded protein is CASGNKGSSYEQYF.

The chain employs TRBV6-6 and TRBJ2-7; perhaps D is TRBD1 or TRBD2 (5 bases each). Deletions cut 0 bases from V and 4 bases from J, with 7 bases between. CDR1 and CDR2 from the germline V gene are MNHNY and SVGAGI (reference sequence). The CDR3 consists of 13 residues. The CDR3 sequence: CASSYSGDYEQYF. For the CDR3, the DNA is TGTGCCAGCAGTTACTCGGGGGATTACGAGCAGTACTTC.

The gene calls are TRBV11-2 and TRBJ2-3, with 7 bases matching TRBD2. The CDR3 spans 18 residues. Germline V lookup: CDR1 SGHAT, CDR2 FQNNGV. The ends lost 0 bases at V and 0 bases at J; junction bases unmatched: 9. CDR3 protein: CASSLEVGGSSSTDTQYF. The CDR3, as DNA: TGTGCCAGCAGCTTAGAAGTAGGCGGGAGTTCCAGCACAGATACGCAGTATTTT. Filled out from reference TRBV11-2 and TRBJ2-3, the complete variable domain reads EAGVAQSPRYKIIEKRQSVAFWCNPISGHATLYWYQQILGQGPKLLIQFQNNGVVDDSQLPKDRFSAERLKGVDSTLKIQPAKLEDSAVYLCASSLEVGGSSSTDTQYFGPGTRLTVL.

V and J are TRBV28 and TRBJ2-5, with 10 bases that match TRBD2. This CDR3 spans 19 amino acids. CDR1 is MDHEN and CDR2 is SYDVKM in the germline V gene. The J segment lost 4 bases and the V segment lost 4 bases, leaving 18 bases of the junction unmatched. The CDR3 DNA is TGTGCCAGCAGTTCCCGCATGGGACTAGCGCCCAAATGGGCAGAGACCCAGTACTTC. Its protein is CASSSRMGLAPKWAETQYF.

The chain uses TRBV6-1 and TRBJ1-6; 8 positions match TRBD1. The trim removed 3 bases at V and 10 bases at J, leaving 14 bases unmatched. Germline values: CDR1 MNHNS, CDR2 SASEGT. The CDR3 contains 17 residues. CDR3 loop: CASSERAGQERGSPLHF. DNA for the CDR3: TGTGCCAGCAGTGAGCGGGCGGGACAGGAAAGAGGGTCACCCCTCCACTTT.

The rearrangement joins TRBV7-9 to TRBJ1-5; D is ambiguous. The CDR3 is made up of 15 amino acids. Per the germline V gene, CDR1 is SEHNR and CDR2 is FQNEAQ (reference sequence). Trimming took 1 base from V and 0 from J, leaving 7 bases between them. The CDR3: CASSLDGDSNQPQHF. As DNA, the CDR3 is TGTGCCAGCAGCTTAGATGGAGATAGCAATCAGCCCCAGCATTTT.

V and J are TRBV6-5 and TRBJ2-7; possibly TRBD2 for D (5 bases). Germline assignment: CDR1 MNHEY and CDR2 SVGAGI. The CDR3 loop spans 15 amino acids. Between the trimmed V and J ends, which lost 2 bases and 3 bases, there was a span of 14 bases. CDR3 bases: TGTGCCAGCAGTTACGTGCTAGCACTGGACTACGAGCAGTACTTC. Residues: CASSYVLALDYEQYF.

This clone was seen a single time. The genes are TRBV18 and TRBJ2-1; TRBD2 matches at 9 bases. The V gene's germline CDR1 is KGHSH and CDR2 LQKENI. CDR3 size: 13 residues. The trim removed 2 bases at V and 12 bases at J, leaving 5 bases unmatched. The DNA for the CDR3 is TGTGCCAGCTCACCAGCGGCGGGAGGGCTGCAGTTCTTC. This sequence encodes CASSPAAGGLQFF.

The chain joins TRBV18 to TRBJ2-2, with D possibly being TRBD2 (6 bases). Trimming took off 6 bases at V and 0 bases at J, with 11 bases between the two ends. This CDR3 has 15 amino acids. CDR1 and CDR2 from the germline V gene are KGHSH and LQKENI. The CDR3 DNA reads as TGTGCCAGCTCTCAAAGACTAGCGAACACCGGGGAGCTGTTTTTT. It is translated as CASSQRLANTGELFF.

This clone was counted once. The gene calls are TRBV10-3 and TRBJ2-7, with TRBD2 matching 9 bases. Germline CDR1 and CDR2: ENHRY and SYGVKD. The V and J ends lost 6 bases and 4 bases, in that order; junction bases with no gene match: 4. CDR3 size: 13 residues. In DNA, the CDR3 is TGTGCCATCAGGGTACTAGCGGGTTACGAGCAGTACTTC. Its protein is CAIRVLAGYEQYF.

The chain links TRBV9 to TRBJ2-3; 8 bases fit TRBD2. Germline V gene sequence: CDR1 SGDLS, CDR2 YYNGEE. The junction had 7 bases not matched to a gene; V was cut back by 3 bases and J by 1 base. The CDR3 sequence is 16 residues long. In DNA form, the CDR3 reads TGTGCCAGCAGCGGGGAAGCGGGAGTGGGCACAGATACGCAGTATTTT. This codes for CASSGEAGVGTDTQYF.

The CDR3 spells CASSYSPGGEQYF. The DNA for the CDR3 is TGTGCCAGCAGTTACTCCCCTGGGGGGGAGCAGTACTTC. The rearrangement links TRBV6-5 to TRBJ2-7, with D possibly being TRBD2 (6 bases). Germline CDR1 MNHEY, CDR2 SVGAGI. This CDR3 comprises 13 residues. Trimming took off 0 bases at V and 7 bases at J, with 10 bases between the two ends.

The genes are TRBV12-5 and TRBJ2-5; D gene ambiguous. In germline, CDR1 is LGHNT, CDR2 FRNRAP. CDR3 length: 13 amino acids. V was pared by 0 bases and J by 4 bases, with 6 bases between. CDR3 bases: TGTGCTAGTGGTTTGGTATGGGGAGAGACCCAGTACTTC. Translating gives CASGLVWGETQYF. The full variable domain, its missing parts supplied by reference TRBV12-5 and TRBJ2-5, is DARVTQTPRHKVTEMGQEVTMRCQPILGHNTVFWYRQTMMQGLELLAYFRNRAPLDDSGMPKDRFSAEMPDATLATLKIQPSEPRDSAVYFCASGLVWGETQYFGPGTRLLVL.

The J gene is TRBJ1-2, the V gene TRBV12-5, with D perhaps matching TRBD1 (5 bases). From germline, CDR1 is LGHNT and CDR2 FRNRAP. Between the trimmed V and J ends, which lost 3 bases and 4 bases, there was a span of 12 bases. This CDR3 is built from 14 residues. The CDR3 bases are TGTGCTAGTGGTTTACAGGATGTTTCCTATGGCTACACCTTC. Translating gives CASGLQDVSYGYTF.

This chain links TRBV27 with TRBJ1-1; 8 nucleotides line up with TRBD1. CDR3 size: 12 residues. J gave up 13 bases and V 8 bases, and 12 bases lay outside the gene matches. In germline, CDR1 is MNHEY, CDR2 SMNVEV (reference sequence). CDR3 loop: CASFTLDRVCFF. The CDR3 DNA follows: TGTGCCAGCTTTACCTTGGACAGGGTATGTTTCTTT.

The rearrangement joins TRBV6-6 to TRBJ2-2; TRBD1 might be the D (5 bases). Per the germline V gene, CDR1 is MNHNY and CDR2 is SVGAGI (reference sequence). The CDR3 spans 12 residues. V lost 10 bases and J 5 bases, leaving 11 bases between the germline ends. The CDR3: CAISRGTGELFF. The CDR3 DNA is TGTGCCATAAGTAGGGGAACCGGGGAGCTGTTTTTT.